The next 32 T cell receptor beta chains were all read from a single sample in a study of immune evolution from preneoplasia to lung adenocarcinoma (dated by TCRdb to the early 2020s). Library preparation used the immunoSEQ multiplex PCR assay. TCRdb stores this immuneACCESS table with in-frame sequences only. Part of the clones is absent; in the studies checked, under half of the shortfall reflects unresolved V genes, and no reason is known for the rest. The sample table records roughly 2,600 clones; about 40% of these occur just once. 19% of the sample lies in the top ten. The sequenced material came from FFPE adjacent normal lung tissue. The receptors shown here come from a person aged 60 to 80 with lung adenocarcinoma.

CDR3 loop: CASSLVIGVVTEAFF. For the CDR3, the DNA is TGTGCCAGCAGCTTAGTGATAGGGGTTGTCACTGAAGCTTTCTTT. The chain joins TRBV11-2 to TRBJ1-1; a weak D match, TRBD1 (5 bases). The germline gives CDR1 SGHAT, CDR2 FQNNGV. V lost 1 base and J lost 4, with 13 bases in between. The CDR3 contains 15 residues. The whole variable domain, remainder taken from reference TRBV11-2 and TRBJ1-1, is EAGVAQSPRYKIIEKRQSVAFWCNPISGHATLYWYQQILGQGPKLLIQFQNNGVVDDSQLPKDRFSAERLKGVDSTLKIQPAKLEDSAVYLCASSLVIGVVTEAFFGQGTRLTVV.

V and J are TRBV19 and TRBJ1-2; tentative D call: TRBD1 (5 bases). Deletions cut 10 bases from V and 3 bases from J, with 15 bases between. CDR1 is LNHDA, CDR2 SQIVND, per germline (reference sequence). There are 13 residues in the CDR3. In DNA form, the CDR3 reads TGTGCCACCGGCGGGGGGTCTGACTATGGCTACACCTTC. Translated, it gives CATGGGSDYGYTF.

This clone was seen a few times. The J gene is TRBJ1-2, the V gene TRBV5-1, with D unresolved. The V and J ends lost 5 bases and 6 bases respectively, with 14 bases between them. CDR1 and CDR2 (germline): SGHRS, YFSETQ. The CDR3 is made up of 13 amino acids. CDR3 loop: CASSTPELNGYTF. The CDR3 DNA reads TGCGCCAGCAGTACTCCAGAGCTTAATGGCTACACCTTC. The full variable domain, completed using reference TRBV5-1 and TRBJ1-2, is KAGVTQTPRYLIKTRGQQVTLSCSPISGHRSVSWYQQTPGQGLQFLFEYFSETQRNKGNFPGRFSGRQFSNSRSEMNVSTLELGDSALYLCASSTPELNGYTFGSGTRLTVV.

The V gene is TRBV10-3, the J gene TRBJ2-6; D ambiguous. Trimming removed 4 bases from V and 0 bases from J, with 16 bases in between. CDR1 and CDR2 from the germline V gene are ENHRY and SYGVKD. The CDR3 covers 18 residues. The CDR3 sequence is CAISVSKLQISGANVLTF. The CDR3 DNA reads TGTGCCATCAGTGTTTCAAAACTTCAAATCTCTGGGGCCAACGTCCTGACTTTC.

This clone was counted once. CDR3 loop: CASSRQGETQYF. DNA of the CDR3: TGTGCCAGCAGCCGACAGGGAGAGACCCAGTACTTC. The chain links TRBV6-5 to TRBJ2-5; 7 positions agree with TRBD1. CDR3 length: 12 residues. The trim removed 6 bases at V and 4 bases at J, leaving 2 bases unmatched. Germline CDR1 and CDR2: MNHEY and SVGAGI.

There are a few counts of this clone. The chain uses TRBV29-1 and TRBJ2-7; no reliable D call. There are 13 residues in the CDR3. The V gene lost 4 bases and the J gene lost 1 base, with 11 bases spanning the gap. Germline V CDR1 and CDR2: SQVTM, ANQGSEA. CDR3 protein: CSVVAELSYEQYF. CDR3 nucleotides: TGCAGCGTTGTTGCGGAGCTATCCTACGAGCAGTACTTC.

The chain couples TRBV29-1 to TRBJ1-2; no firm D call. This CDR3 is 11 amino acids long. Between the trimmed V and J ends, which lost 1 base and 12 bases, there was a span of 12 bases. Germline V gene data show CDR1 as SQVTM and CDR2 as ANQGSEA. The CDR3 nucleotides are TGCAGCGTTGAAGGTCCGGGAGGCCACACCTTC. Its translation: CSVEGPGGHTF.

This clone was observed a handful of times. The chain combines TRBV27 with TRBJ1-5; D ambiguous. Germline V lookup: CDR1 MNHEY, CDR2 SMNVEV (reference sequence). Trimming shortened V by 0 bases and J by 4 bases, and 4 bases separated the two germline ends. This CDR3 has 13 residues. CDR3 DNA sequence: TGTGCCAGCAGTTTATCGTTAAATCAGCCCCAGCATTTT. Protein sequence: CASSLSLNQPQHF.

The genes are TRBV11-2 and TRBJ2-2, with D uncertain. Germline V gene sequence: CDR1 SGHAT, CDR2 FQNNGV. The V end was cut by 4 bases, the J end by 0 bases, with 15 bases between. CDR3 length: 17 residues. This CDR3 is CASSSDHHSSNTGELFF. The CDR3 nucleotides are TGTGCCAGCAGCTCCGATCACCACAGTTCGAACACCGGGGAGCTGTTTTTT.

CDR3 residues: CASSSTGRADTQYF. CDR3 DNA sequence: TGTGCCAGCAGCTCGACAGGGAGGGCAGATACGCAGTATTTT. The chain has TRBV7-2 and TRBJ2-3; the D gene could be TRBD1 or TRBD2 (7 bases each). CDR1 is SGHTA, CDR2 FQGNSA, per germline. Deletions cut 4 bases from V and 4 bases from J, with 12 bases between. CDR3 length: 14 residues.

The genes are TRBV5-1 and TRBJ1-5; no firm D call. Germline V lookup: CDR1 SGHRS, CDR2 YFSETQ. Trimming stripped 3 bases from V and 4 bases from J, with 14 bases between. The CDR3 sequence is 15 residues long. This chain's CDR3 is CASSWQGLGNQPQHF. The CDR3 region has the DNA TGCGCCAGCAGCTGGCAAGGGCTTGGGAATCAGCCCCAGCATTTT.

This clone was recorded a few times. The chain has TRBV19 and TRBJ1-1, with D unresolved. Deletions cut 1 base from V and 0 bases from J, with 15 bases between. CDR1 is LNHDA and CDR2 is SQIVND in the germline V gene (reference sequence). CDR3 length equals 17 residues. The CDR3 bases are TGTGCCAGTAGTATAGGTACAGAGCTATTCATGAACACTGAAGCTTTCTTT. Amino acid sequence: CASSIGTELFMNTEAFF.

This clone was recorded once. For the CDR3, the DNA is TGTGCCAGCAGCGTAGCCGGGACAGGCGAATCCCAGAGGCAGTTCTTC. This encodes CASSVAGTGESQRQFF. The chain is built from TRBV9 and TRBJ2-1, with TRBD1 identical over 8 bases. The CDR3 loop spans 16 amino acids. From germline, CDR1 is SGDLS and CDR2 YYNGEE. V lost 0 bases to trimming and J lost 12 bases; unmatched junction nucleotides: 14.

CDR3 DNA sequence: TGTGCCAGCAGCGTCGAGGGGGGTAGGGAGACCCAGTACTTC. Its protein product is CASSVEGGRETQYF. The chain links TRBV9 to TRBJ2-5; D is perhaps TRBD1 or TRBD2 (6 bases each). V was cut by 2 bases and J by 5 bases, with 13 bases left in between. The CDR3 spans 14 residues. Germline loops: CDR1 SGDLS, CDR2 YYNGEE.

The chain links TRBV30 to TRBJ2-7; perhaps TRBD2 as D (6 bases). V lost 2 bases, J lost 2 bases, and 13 bases lay in between. The CDR3 is made up of 14 amino acids. The germline V gene encodes CDR1 GTSNPN and CDR2 SVGIG (reference sequence). CDR3 coding DNA: TGTGCCTGGAGTCGACCCGGCGGGGCCTACGAGCAGTACTTC. It encodes CAWSRPGGAYEQYF.

The chain joins TRBV16 to TRBJ2-7; no reliable D call. CDR1 and CDR2 from the germline V gene are KGHSY and FQNENV. This CDR3 spans 14 amino acids. Trimming left V 4 bases short and J 1 base short, with 11 bases between. The DNA for the CDR3 is TGTGCCAGCAGCCCAGAACCCAGGTCCTACGAGCAGTACTTC. Protein sequence: CASSPEPRSYEQYF. Drawing the rest from reference TRBV16 and TRBJ2-7, the complete variable domain is GEEVAQTPKHLVRGEGQKAKLYCAPIKGHSYVFWYQQVLKNEFKFLISFQNENVFDETGMPKERFSAKCLPNSPCSLEIQATKLEDSAVYFCASSPEPRSYEQYFGPGTRLTVT.

The V call is TRBV13, the J call TRBJ1-2, with no clear D. The CDR3 runs 13 residues. V gave up 3 bases and J gave up 6 bases, with 11 bases separating them. The germline V gene encodes CDR1 PRHDT and CDR2 FYEKMQ (reference sequence). CDR3 nucleotides: TGTGCCAGCAGCTTCGATGGGTTGGATGGCTACACCTTC. Encoded protein: CASSFDGLDGYTF.

The chain combines TRBV19 with TRBJ1-1, with D possibly being TRBD1 (6 bases). In germline, CDR1 is LNHDA, CDR2 SQIVND (reference sequence). The CDR3 is made up of 14 amino acids. Trimming pared 6 bases from V and 5 bases from J, leaving 16 bases between. DNA of the CDR3: TGTGCCAGTAGGCCAGGGGTGGTGTGGACTGAAGCTTTCTTT. As protein: CASRPGVVWTEAFF.

This clone has more than one count but fewer than ten. The rearrangement links TRBV27 to TRBJ1-4, with 9 bases fitting TRBD1. Per germline, CDR1 MNHEY and CDR2 SMNVEV (reference sequence). J was trimmed by 10 bases and V by 8 bases; bases with no gene match: 11. This CDR3 has 14 residues. CDR3 nucleotide sequence: TGTGCCAGCGACTCGGACAGGGGTATCCGAAAACTGTTTTTT. As protein: CASDSDRGIRKLFF.

The chain couples TRBV7-8 to TRBJ1-1, with TRBD1 matching 8 bases. The trim removed 8 bases at V and 0 bases at J, leaving 5 bases unmatched. CDR1 and CDR2 from the germline V gene are SGHVS and FQNEAQ. This CDR3 region has 14 residues. CDR3 in DNA: TGTGCCAGCTTGACAGGGGCTATGAACACTGAAGCTTTCTTT. Encoded protein: CASLTGAMNTEAFF.

This chain uses TRBV27 with TRBJ1-2; the D is unclear. Germline values: CDR1 MNHEY, CDR2 SMNVEV (reference sequence). Deletions cut 5 bases from V and 4 bases from J, with 17 bases between. This CDR3 comprises 15 residues. The CDR3 DNA is TGTGCCAGCAGTCCCTACGGTGACGGTGCCTATGGCTACACCTTC. Protein product: CASSPYGDGAYGYTF.

The rearrangement links TRBV7-6 to TRBJ1-5, with unresolved D. The CDR3 runs to 13 residues. V was clipped by 8 bases and J by 7 bases, with 15 bases between them. The germline V gene has CDR1 SGHVS and CDR2 FNYEAQ. CDR3 bases: TGTGCCAGCGGCACTTTGGAGCAACAGCCCCAGCATTTT. This translates into CASGTLEQQPQHF. The full variable domain, its missing parts supplied by reference TRBV7-6 and TRBJ1-5, is GAGVSQSPRYKVTKRGQDVALRCDPISGHVSLYWYRQALGQGPEFLTYFNYEAQQDKSGLPNDRFSAERPEGSISTLTIQRTEQRDSAMYRCASGTLEQQPQHFGDGTRLSIL.

This clone was seen only a few times. The V call is TRBV6-4, the J call TRBJ2-1; D could derive from TRBD1 or TRBD2 (5 bases each). This CDR3 is built from 15 residues. V lost 6 bases and J lost 3, with 15 bases in between. Germline values: CDR1 MRHNA, CDR2 SNTAGT. The CDR3 region is CASRVIGTFYNEQFF. The CDR3 DNA follows: TGTGCCAGCAGGGTGATCGGGACCTTCTACAATGAGCAGTTCTTC.

This sequence joins TRBV29-1 and TRBJ2-5; D is unclear. Germline V gives CDR1 SQVTM, CDR2 ANQGSEA. V was cut by 3 bases and J by 1 base, with 15 bases left in between. This CDR3 contains 15 residues. The CDR3: CSVEWPDLFQETQYF. DNA for the CDR3: TGCAGCGTTGAGTGGCCCGACCTCTTCCAAGAGACCCAGTACTTC.

The rearrangement links TRBV30 to TRBJ1-1; 8 nucleotides line up with TRBD1. CDR1 GTSNPN and CDR2 SVGIG come from the germline V gene (reference sequence). The CDR3 sequence is 12 residues long. Trimming at V came to 3 bases and at J to 5 bases, leaving 2 bases not matched to a gene. CDR3 protein: CAWRQGGTEAFF. CDR3 nucleotide sequence: TGTGCCTGGAGACAGGGGGGGACTGAAGCTTTCTTT.

This clone was counted a few times. This chain links TRBV5-6 with TRBJ1-1, with D tentatively TRBD1 (6 bases). V was shortened by 2 bases and J by 8 bases, with 16 bases between the two germline ends. The germline gives CDR1 SGHDT, CDR2 YYEEEE. The CDR3 is made up of 14 amino acids. Here the CDR3 DNA reads TGTGCCAGCAGCTTTGGAGGACAGCTCCAGGAAGCTTTCTTT. Translation: CASSFGGQLQEAFF.

The chain couples TRBV27 to TRBJ2-7; TRBD1 aligns across 7 bases. Germline CDR1 and CDR2: MNHEY and SMNVEV (reference sequence). Trimming removed 9 bases from V and 7 bases from J; junction bases left unmatched: 9. The CDR3 runs to 12 residues. The CDR3 DNA is TGTGCCAGTGGGACAGACCTTCAAGAGCAGTACTTC. Protein sequence: CASGTDLQEQYF.

This clone showed up just a few times. The chain combines TRBV7-6 with TRBJ1-1; unclear D gene. In germline, CDR1 is SGHVS, CDR2 FNYEAQ. CDR3 length equals 13 residues. Trimming pared 2 bases from V and 2 bases from J, leaving 6 bases between. CDR3 sequence reads: CASSLQLNTEAFF. CDR3 DNA sequence: TGTGCCAGCAGCTTACAGCTAAACACTGAAGCTTTCTTT.

This clone is hyperexpanded by share. V usage is TRBV7-3 and J usage is TRBJ2-1, with 9 positions matching TRBD1. Germline CDR1 SGHTA, CDR2 FQGTGA. With V trimmed by 3 bases and J by 8 bases, 8 bases remained unmatched. This CDR3 has 15 amino acids. CDR3 DNA sequence: TGTGCCAGCAGCTTTCGACAGGGGGTTTTCGATGAGCAGTTCTTC. It is translated as CASSFRQGVFDEQFF.

The chain combines TRBV13 with TRBJ2-3; 8 positions agree with TRBD1. Germline CDR1 is PRHDT and CDR2 is FYEKMQ (reference sequence). This CDR3 region has 14 residues. V shed 5 bases, J shed 4 bases, and the junction held 5 bases outside the gene matches. The DNA for the CDR3 is TGTGCCAGCAGCGGCGCAGGGGGCGCAGATACGCAGTATTTT. Protein sequence: CASSGAGGADTQYF.

This clone was picked up a small number of times. The V call is TRBV5-1, the J call TRBJ2-3; no definite D call. Germline CDR1 is SGHRS and CDR2 is YFSETQ. The CDR3 sequence is 13 residues long. V gave up 0 bases and J gave up 4 bases, with 6 bases separating them. The CDR3 sequence is CASSLEFSDTQYF. The CDR3 DNA reads TGCGCCAGCAGCTTGGAATTCTCAGATACGCAGTATTTT.

The rearrangement joins TRBV30 to TRBJ2-3, with 8 bases matching TRBD2. Trimming removed 1 base from V and 1 base from J; junction bases left unmatched: 4. The CDR3 extends over 15 amino acids. CDR1 and CDR2 (germline): GTSNPN, SVGIG (reference sequence). DNA for the CDR3: TGTGCCTGGAGTGCCGGGGGGGAACGCACAGATACGCAGTATTTT. Its translation is CAWSAGGERTDTQYF.